This T cell receptor beta chain was profiled in a study of cytomegalovirus exposure and HLA in healthy donors. This CDR3 region has 14 residues. V gave up 2 bases and J gave up 3 bases, with 10 bases separating them. Germline-derived CDR1 and CDR2 are ENHRY and SYGVKD. Amplification used 60 Vbeta primers and 13 Jbeta primers. TCRdb keeps only in-frame clones here, not all; method: immunoSEQ multiplex PCR. The table includes fewer than 200,000 clones, 65% to 85% detected once. About this clone: Its antigen remains unidentified.

Findings of the study overall: Within the data, a cluster of highly shared sequence variants was likely a sequencing artifact. CMV serostatus was the only immune exposure information that was available.

The chain has TRBV10-3 and TRBJ1-1; the D gene is possibly TRBD1 (5 bases). The TCR originated in a man aged 35 to 55 in good health and CMV-seropositive. The sequencing input was PBMCs. CDR3 sequence reads: CAISEMGRHTEAFF. CDR3 DNA sequence: TGTGCCATCAGTGAGATGGGGCGTCACACTGAAGCTTTCTTT.